Listed here is a single TCR beta chain. The antigen remains undetermined. This specimen comes from a study of shared clonotypes between healthy human individuals. Trimming cost V 4 bases and J 6 bases; bases outside gene matches: 5. The CDR3 covers 15 residues. Germline CDR1 reads WNHNN; CDR2 reads SYGVQD (reference sequence). Whole-study findings and limits: In the sorted subsets, rarefaction showed sequencing was incomplete despite large depth.

The protocol was immunoSEQ multiplex PCR, while the TCRdb copy is restricted to in-frame clones and leaves out a portion. This table holds hundreds of thousands of clones, approximately 97% found once. Sample: naive CD4+ T cells sorted from blood. Subset of the sample: CD45RA+ positively selected. This receptor was taken from a woman in her twenties or thirties in good health. The chain is built from TRBV10-1 and TRBJ2-1; 11 bases align to TRBD2. In DNA, the CDR3 is TGCGCCAGCAGTGTCTCGACTAGCGGGGTCAATGAGCAGTTCTTC. It encodes CASSVSTSGVNEQFF.